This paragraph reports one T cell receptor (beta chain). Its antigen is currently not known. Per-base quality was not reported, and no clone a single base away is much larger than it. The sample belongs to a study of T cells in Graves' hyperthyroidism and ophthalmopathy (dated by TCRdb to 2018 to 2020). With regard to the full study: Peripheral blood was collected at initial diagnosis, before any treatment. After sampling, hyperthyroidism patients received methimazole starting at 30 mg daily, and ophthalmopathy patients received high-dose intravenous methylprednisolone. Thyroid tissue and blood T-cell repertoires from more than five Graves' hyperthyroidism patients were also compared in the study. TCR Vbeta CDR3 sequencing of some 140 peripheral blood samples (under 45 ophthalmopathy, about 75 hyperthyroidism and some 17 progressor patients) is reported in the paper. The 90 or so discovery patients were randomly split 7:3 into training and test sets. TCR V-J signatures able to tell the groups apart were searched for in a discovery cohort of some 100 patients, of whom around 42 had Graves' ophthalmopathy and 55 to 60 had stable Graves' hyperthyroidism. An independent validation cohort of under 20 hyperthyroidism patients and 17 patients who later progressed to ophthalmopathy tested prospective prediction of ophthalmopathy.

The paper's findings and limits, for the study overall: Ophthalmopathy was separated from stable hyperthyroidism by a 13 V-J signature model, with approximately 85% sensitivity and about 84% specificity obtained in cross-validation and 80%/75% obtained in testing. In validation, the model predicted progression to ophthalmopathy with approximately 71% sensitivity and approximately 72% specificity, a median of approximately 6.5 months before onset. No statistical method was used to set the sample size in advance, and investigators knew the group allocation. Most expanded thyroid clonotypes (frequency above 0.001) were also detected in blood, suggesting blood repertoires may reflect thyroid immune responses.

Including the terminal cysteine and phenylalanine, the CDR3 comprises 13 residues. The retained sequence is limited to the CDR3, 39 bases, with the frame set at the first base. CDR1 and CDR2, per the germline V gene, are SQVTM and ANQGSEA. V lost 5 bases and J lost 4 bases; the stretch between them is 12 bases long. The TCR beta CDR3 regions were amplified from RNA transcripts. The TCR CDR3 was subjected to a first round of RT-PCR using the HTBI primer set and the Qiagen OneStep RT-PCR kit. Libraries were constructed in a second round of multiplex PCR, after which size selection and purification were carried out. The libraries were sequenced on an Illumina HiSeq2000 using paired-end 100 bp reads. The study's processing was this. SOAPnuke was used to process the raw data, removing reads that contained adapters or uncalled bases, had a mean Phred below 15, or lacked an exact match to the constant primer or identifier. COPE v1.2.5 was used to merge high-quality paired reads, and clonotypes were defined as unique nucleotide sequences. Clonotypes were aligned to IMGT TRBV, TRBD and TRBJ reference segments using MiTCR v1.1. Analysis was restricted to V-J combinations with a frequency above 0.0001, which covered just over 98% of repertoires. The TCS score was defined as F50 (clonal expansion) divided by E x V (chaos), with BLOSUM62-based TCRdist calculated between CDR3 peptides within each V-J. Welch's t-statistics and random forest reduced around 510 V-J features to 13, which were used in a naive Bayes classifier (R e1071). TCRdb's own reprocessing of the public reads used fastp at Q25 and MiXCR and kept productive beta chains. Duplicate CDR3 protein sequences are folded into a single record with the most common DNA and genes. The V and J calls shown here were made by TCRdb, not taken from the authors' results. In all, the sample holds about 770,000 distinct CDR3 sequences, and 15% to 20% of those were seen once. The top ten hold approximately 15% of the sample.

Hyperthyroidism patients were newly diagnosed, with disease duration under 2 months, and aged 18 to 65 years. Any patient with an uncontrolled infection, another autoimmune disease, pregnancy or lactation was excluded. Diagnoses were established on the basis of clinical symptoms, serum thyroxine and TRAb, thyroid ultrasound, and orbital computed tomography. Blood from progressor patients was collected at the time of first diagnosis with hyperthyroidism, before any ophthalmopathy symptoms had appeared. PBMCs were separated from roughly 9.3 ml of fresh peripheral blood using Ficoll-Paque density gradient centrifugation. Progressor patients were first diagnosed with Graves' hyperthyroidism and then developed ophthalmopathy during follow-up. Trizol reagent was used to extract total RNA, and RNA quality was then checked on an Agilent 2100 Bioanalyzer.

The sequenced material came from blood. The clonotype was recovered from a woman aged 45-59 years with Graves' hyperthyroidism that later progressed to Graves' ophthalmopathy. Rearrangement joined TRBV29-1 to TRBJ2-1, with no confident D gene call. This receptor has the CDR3 CSVNGRVYNEQFF. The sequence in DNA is TGCAGCGTTAATGGGCGAGTTTACAATGAGCAGTTCTTC.